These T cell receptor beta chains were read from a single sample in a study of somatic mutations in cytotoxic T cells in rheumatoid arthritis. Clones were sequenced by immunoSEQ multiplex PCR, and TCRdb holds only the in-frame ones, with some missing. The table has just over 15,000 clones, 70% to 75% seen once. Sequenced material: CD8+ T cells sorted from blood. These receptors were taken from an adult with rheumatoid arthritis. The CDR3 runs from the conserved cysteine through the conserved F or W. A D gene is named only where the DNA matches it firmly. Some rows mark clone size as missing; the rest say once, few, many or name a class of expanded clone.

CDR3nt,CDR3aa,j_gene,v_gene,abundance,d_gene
TGTGCCAGCAGTGACTCGAGCGTCCACACCGGGGAGCTGTTTTTT,CASSDSSVHTGELFF,TRBJ2-2,TRBV6-4,NA,NA
TGCGCCAGCAGCCAGTCCATTGAGACCCAGTACTTC,CASSQSIETQYF,TRBJ2-5,TRBV4-1,NA,NA
TGCGCCAGCAGCGCCGACACTAGCGGGGGGGACACCGGGGAGCTGTTTTTT,CASSADTSGGDTGELFF,TRBJ2-2,TRBV5-1,NA,TRBD2
TGTGCCAGCAGTGAATCCGGGACAGCGATTGATACGCAGTATTTT,CASSESGTAIDTQYF,TRBJ2-3,TRBV2,once,TRBD1
TGTGCCAGCAGCGTAGCAGGGCCCTATGGCTACACCTTC,CASSVAGPYGYTF,TRBJ1-2,TRBV9,NA,NA
TGTGCCAGCAGCCCGGGACAGGGTAGGTACAATGAGCAGTTCTTC,CASSPGQGRYNEQFF,TRBJ2-1,TRBV11-2,few,TRBD1
TGTGCCAGCAGCTCAGGAAACACCATATATTTT,CASSSGNTIYF,TRBJ1-3,TRBV27,NA,NA
TGCAGCGTTGAAGACCCCATTCAGTCAGATACGCAGTATTTT,CSVEDPIQSDTQYF,TRBJ2-3,TRBV29-1,once,NA
TGTGCCAGCAGTGATTTGTGGGGGCTCTACGAGCAGTACTTC,CASSDLWGLYEQYF,TRBJ2-7,TRBV2,NA,NA
TGCGCCAGCAGTCGGATAGCGGGAGAGTCAGATACGCAGTATTTT,CASSRIAGESDTQYF,TRBJ2-3,TRBV4-1,NA,TRBD2
TGTGCCTGGAGTTTCGGGAGTGGCACCGGGGAGCTGTTTTTT,CAWSFGSGTGELFF,TRBJ2-2,TRBV30,NA,NA
TGTGCCAGCAGTGAAGTGAGGTTCACAGATACGCAGTATTTT,CASSEVRFTDTQYF,TRBJ2-3,TRBV25-1,NA,NA
TGTGCCAGCAGTGAATCGGGACGGGGCACCGGGGAGCTGTTTTTT,CASSESGRGTGELFF,TRBJ2-2,TRBV6-1,NA,NA
TGCGCCAGCAGCCCGGGACAGGGGTGGGTAGAGACCCAGTACTTC,CASSPGQGWVETQYF,TRBJ2-5,TRBV4-1,NA,TRBD1
TGTGCCAGTAGTATAGCCGGGGGATTTGGAAACATTCAGTACTTC,CASSIAGGFGNIQYF,TRBJ2-4,TRBV19,NA,NA
TGCAGCGTTGAATCCAGGAGCTCCTACAATGAGCAGTTCTTC,CSVESRSSYNEQFF,TRBJ2-1,TRBV29-1,NA,NA
TGCGCCAGCAGTTGGACTAGCGGGGGGGACAATGAGCAGTTCTTC,CASSWTSGGDNEQFF,TRBJ2-1,TRBV4-1,NA,TRBD2
TGTGCCAGCAGTTTATCGGGGACAGGGTTTGAGCAGTTCTTC,CASSLSGTGFEQFF,TRBJ2-1,TRBV27,NA,TRBD1
TGTGCCATCAGTGATCGGTCCTACGGCGGGAGTGTCAATGAGCAGTTCTTC,CAISDRSYGGSVNEQFF,TRBJ2-1,TRBV10-3,once,TRBD2
TGTGCCAGCAGCGAGGGCCTCCAAACCTACGAGCAGTACTTC,CASSEGLQTYEQYF,TRBJ2-7,TRBV4-2,NA,NA
TGTGCCAGTAGTTTCAGCGGACTAGCGGGAGAGGCGGATACGCAGTATTTT,CASSFSGLAGEADTQYF,TRBJ2-3,TRBV19,NA,TRBD2
TGTGCCAGCGCGACCGGGAGTAGAGATACGCAGTATTTT,CASATGSRDTQYF,TRBJ2-3,TRBV13,NA,NA
TGTGCCAGCAGTTCCCCCCCGCGGGTCAGCGGAGATACGCAGTATTTT,CASSSPPRVSGDTQYF,TRBJ2-3,TRBV28,NA,NA
TGTGCCACCAGCAGATCCGGGAGAGAGGGCTACGAGCAGTACTTC,CATSRSGREGYEQYF,TRBJ2-7,TRBV15,NA,NA
TGTGCCAGCAGTTTACGCCCAGGGCTTTATGGCTACACCTTC,CASSLRPGLYGYTF,TRBJ1-2,TRBV27,NA,NA
TGTGCCACCAGCAAAGGACAGGGAGACACTGAAGCTTTCTTT,CATSKGQGDTEAFF,TRBJ1-1,TRBV15,NA,TRBD1
TGCGCCAGCAGTCAACACTGCCGGGGAGCCCGGTGCGAGCAGTACTTC,CASSQHCRGARCEQYF,TRBJ2-7,TRBV23-1,NA,NA
TGTGCCAGCAGCTTGGCCGGTCGGGGAGTCTCGGATACGCAGTATTTT,CASSLAGRGVSDTQYF,TRBJ2-3,TRBV5-4,NA,NA
TGTGCCAGTAGTATTTGGGGTCCAGGAACCTACGAGCAGTACTTC,CASSIWGPGTYEQYF,TRBJ2-7,TRBV19,NA,NA
TGTGCCATTGGCGGCAGCCACTATGGCTACACCTTC,CAIGGSHYGYTF,TRBJ1-2,TRBV6-6,few,NA
TGTGCCAGCAGCTTGACAGGGCCCTATAATTCACCCCTCCACTTT,CASSLTGPYNSPLHF,TRBJ1-6,TRBV5-6,NA,NA
TGCGCCAGCAGCGCGGTCCCGGGACAGGGGTACAATGAGCAGTTCTTC,CASSAVPGQGYNEQFF,TRBJ2-1,TRBV5-1,NA,TRBD1